This T cell receptor (beta chain) is from a study of blood T cell repertoires in COVID-19. Background on the study: Whether acute or convalescent, the COVID-19 samples came from the United States, Italy and Spain. T cells, B-cell-depleted T cells, or PBMCs provided the cDNA or gDNA that served as material.

This clone was detected a few times. CDR3 size: 14 residues. The germline gives CDR1 SGHDN, CDR2 FVKESK. The V and J ends lost 0 bases and 2 bases respectively, with 8 bases between them. Sequencing was performed with immunoSEQ multiplex PCR; in TCRdb, only in-frame clones are kept and a portion is missing. The data contain approximately 300,000 clones, about 89% of them singletons. Input material: peripheral blood. V is TRBV14 and J is TRBJ2-7, with D possibly matching TRBD1 (6 bases). The receptor was derived from a man aged 40-50 years with acute or convalescent COVID-19. The chain's CDR3 is CASSQEDRPYEQYF. In nucleotides, the CDR3 is TGTGCCAGCAGCCAAGAAGACAGGCCCTACGAGCAGTACTTC.